This T cell receptor beta chain was captured in a study of chemoradiotherapy in HPV16-positive cancers. Measured with immunoSEQ multiplex PCR; TCRdb has only the in-frame clones, and not every one. Here the sample spans fewer than 15,000 clones, about 86% being singletons. A note on this clone: The antigen remains unidentified.

Repertoires were sampled repeatedly during chemoradiotherapy. V was cut by 4 bases and J by 5 bases, with 15 bases left in between. Germline loops: CDR1 MGHRA, CDR2 YSYEKL. The CDR3 has 15 residues. Notes on the study in general: Better recurrence-free survival went with HPV-responsive T-cell expansion in HPV16-positive patients. Candidate HPV-specific clones and E7-related TCR motifs grew in tumor during treatment.

The clonotype was recovered from a human donor with HPV-associated anogenital cancer. This chain uses TRBV4-1 with TRBJ2-1; tentatively, D is TRBD1 (6 bases). This material consisted of blood, taken from a patient who underwent chemoradiotherapy. The CDR3 nucleotides read TGCGCCAGCAGCCCCGGACAGCCCGGCCACAATGAGCAGTTCTTC. It specifies CASSPGQPGHNEQFF.